The TCR beta chain described here comes from a study of blood T cell repertoires in COVID-19. Study in general: The study drew acute and convalescent COVID-19 samples from the United States, Italy and Spain. PBMCs, B-cell-depleted T cells, or T cells were the source of the cDNA or gDNA that made up the material.

While infection was still active, Seattle patients were enrolled and then followed longitudinally. Per the authors' pipeline: Nucleated cell number was recorded as an estimate derived from reference gene primer amplification. Sequencing used immunoSEQ multiplex PCR; TCRdb keeps in-frame clones, though not all of them. V and J calls and clone size come straight from that table; D and trimming were deduced from the DNA. The sample has tens of thousands of clones, 75% to 90% seen once; the top ten hold 22%. V lost 8 bases and J lost 0, with 10 bases in between. The CDR3 runs 13 residues. Germline CDR1 is LNHDA and CDR2 is SQIVND (reference sequence).

This sequence originates from a woman at least 80 years old with COVID-19, enrolled during active disease. Source material: peripheral blood. The chain uses TRBV19 and TRBJ1-1; D remains unclear. For the CDR3, the DNA is TGTGCCAGTCTCGGACTTCTGAACACTGAAGCTTTCTTT. Translation gives CASLGLLNTEAFF.